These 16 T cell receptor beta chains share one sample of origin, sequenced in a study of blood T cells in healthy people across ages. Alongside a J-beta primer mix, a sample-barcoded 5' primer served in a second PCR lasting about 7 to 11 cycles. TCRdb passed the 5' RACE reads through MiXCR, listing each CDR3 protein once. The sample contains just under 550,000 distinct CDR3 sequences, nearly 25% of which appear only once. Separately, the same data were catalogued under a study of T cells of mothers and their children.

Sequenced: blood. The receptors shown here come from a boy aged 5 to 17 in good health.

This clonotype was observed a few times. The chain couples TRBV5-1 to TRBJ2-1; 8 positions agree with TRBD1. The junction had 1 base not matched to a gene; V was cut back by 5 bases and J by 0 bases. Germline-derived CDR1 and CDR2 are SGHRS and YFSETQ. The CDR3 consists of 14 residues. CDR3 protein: CASRTGGSYNEQFF. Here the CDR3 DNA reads TGCGCCAGCAGAACAGGGGGCTCCTACAATGAGCAGTTCTTC.

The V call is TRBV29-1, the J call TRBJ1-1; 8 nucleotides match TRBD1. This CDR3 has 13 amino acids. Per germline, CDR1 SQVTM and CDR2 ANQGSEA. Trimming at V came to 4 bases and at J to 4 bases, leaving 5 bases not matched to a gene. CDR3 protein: CSVGQGAGTEAFF. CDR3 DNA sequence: TGCAGCGTTGGGCAGGGGGCTGGCACTGAAGCTTTCTTT.

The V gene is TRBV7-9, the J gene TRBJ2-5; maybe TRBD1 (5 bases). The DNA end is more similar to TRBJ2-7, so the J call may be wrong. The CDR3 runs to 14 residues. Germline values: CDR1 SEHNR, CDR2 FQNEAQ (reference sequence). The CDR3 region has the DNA TGTGCCAGCAGCCCTCCAGGGTGGCCCTACGAGCAGTACTTC. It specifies CASSPPGWPYEQYF.

The CDR3 DNA reads as TGCAGTGCTAGAGATCCCACGAGGGGGTATAACAATGAGCAGTTCTTC. As protein: CSARDPTRGYNNEQFF. V usage is TRBV20-1 and J usage is TRBJ2-5; weak D call: TRBD1 (6 bases). The assigned J gene may be wrong: the sequence end matches TRBJ2-1 better. The CDR3 extends over 16 amino acids. The germline gives CDR1 DFQATT, CDR2 SNEGSKA (reference sequence).

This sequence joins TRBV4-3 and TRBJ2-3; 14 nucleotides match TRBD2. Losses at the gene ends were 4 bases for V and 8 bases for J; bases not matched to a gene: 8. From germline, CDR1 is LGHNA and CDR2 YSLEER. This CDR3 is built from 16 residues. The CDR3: CASSLETSGGAVTQYF. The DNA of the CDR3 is TGCGCCAGCAGCCTTGAGACTAGCGGGGGGGCTGTTACGCAGTATTTT.

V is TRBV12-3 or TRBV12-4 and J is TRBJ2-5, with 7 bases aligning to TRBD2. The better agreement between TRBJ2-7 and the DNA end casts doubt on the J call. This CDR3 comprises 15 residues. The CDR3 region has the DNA TGTGCCAGCAGTTTAGCGGGGGGGATCACCTACGAGCAGTACTTC. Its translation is CASSLAGGITYEQYF.

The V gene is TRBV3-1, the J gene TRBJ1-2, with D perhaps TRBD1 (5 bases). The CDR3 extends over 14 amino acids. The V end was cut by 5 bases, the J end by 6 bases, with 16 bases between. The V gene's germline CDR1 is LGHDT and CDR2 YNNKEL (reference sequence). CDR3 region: CASSLALRGNGYTF. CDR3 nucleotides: TGTGCCAGCAGCTTAGCGCTGAGGGGTAATGGCTACACCTTC.

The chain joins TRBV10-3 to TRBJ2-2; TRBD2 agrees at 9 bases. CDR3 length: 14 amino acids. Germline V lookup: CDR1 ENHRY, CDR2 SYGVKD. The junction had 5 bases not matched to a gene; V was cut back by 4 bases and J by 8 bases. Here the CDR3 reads CAISGGGAPGELFF. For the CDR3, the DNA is TGTGCCATCAGTGGCGGGGGGGCCCCTGGGGAGCTGTTTTTT.

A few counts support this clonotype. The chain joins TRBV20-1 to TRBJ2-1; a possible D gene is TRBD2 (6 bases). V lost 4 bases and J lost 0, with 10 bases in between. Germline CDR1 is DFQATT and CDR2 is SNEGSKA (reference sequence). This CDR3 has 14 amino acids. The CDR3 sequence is CSAKEGSSYNEQFF. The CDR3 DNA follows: TGCAGTGCTAAGGAGGGGAGCTCCTACAATGAGCAGTTCTTC.

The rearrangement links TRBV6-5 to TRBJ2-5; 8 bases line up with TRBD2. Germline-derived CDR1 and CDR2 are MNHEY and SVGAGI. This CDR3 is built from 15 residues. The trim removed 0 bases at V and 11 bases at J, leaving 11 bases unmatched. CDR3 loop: CASSYSRGGLGEQYF. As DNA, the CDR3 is TGTGCCAGCAGTTACTCCCGGGGGGGCTTAGGAGAGCAGTACTTC.

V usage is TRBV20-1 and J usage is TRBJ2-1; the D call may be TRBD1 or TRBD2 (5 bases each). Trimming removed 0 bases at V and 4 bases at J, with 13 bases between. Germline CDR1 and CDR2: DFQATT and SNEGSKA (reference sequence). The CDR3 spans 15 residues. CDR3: CSAREGVGPYNEQFF. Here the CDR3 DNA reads TGCAGTGCTAGAGAGGGGGTAGGGCCTTACAATGAGCAGTTCTTC.

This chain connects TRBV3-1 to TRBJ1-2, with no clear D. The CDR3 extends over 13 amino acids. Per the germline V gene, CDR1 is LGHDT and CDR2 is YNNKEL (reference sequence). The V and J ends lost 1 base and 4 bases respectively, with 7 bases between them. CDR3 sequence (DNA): TGTGCCAGCAGCCAAGGGGCGGCCTATGGCTACACCTTC. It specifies CASSQGAAYGYTF.

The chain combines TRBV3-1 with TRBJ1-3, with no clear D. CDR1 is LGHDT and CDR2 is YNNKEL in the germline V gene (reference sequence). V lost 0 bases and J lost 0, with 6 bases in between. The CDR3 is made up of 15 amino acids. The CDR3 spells CASSQDRISGNTIYF. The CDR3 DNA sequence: TGTGCCAGCAGCCAAGACCGGATCTCTGGAAACACCATATATTTT.

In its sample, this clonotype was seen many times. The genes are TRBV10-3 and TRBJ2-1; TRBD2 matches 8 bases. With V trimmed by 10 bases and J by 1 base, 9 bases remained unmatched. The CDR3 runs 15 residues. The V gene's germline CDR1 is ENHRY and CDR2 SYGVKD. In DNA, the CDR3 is TGTGCCACCGCGGGGAGCGGGGGTTCCTACAATGAGCAGTTCTTC. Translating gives CATAGSGGSYNEQFF.

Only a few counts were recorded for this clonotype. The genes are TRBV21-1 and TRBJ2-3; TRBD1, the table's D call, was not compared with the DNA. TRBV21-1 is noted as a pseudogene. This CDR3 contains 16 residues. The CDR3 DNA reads TGTGCCAGCTCCGGGGACTCGGTGACTAGCACAGATACGCAGTATTTT. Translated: CASSGDSVTSTDTQYF.

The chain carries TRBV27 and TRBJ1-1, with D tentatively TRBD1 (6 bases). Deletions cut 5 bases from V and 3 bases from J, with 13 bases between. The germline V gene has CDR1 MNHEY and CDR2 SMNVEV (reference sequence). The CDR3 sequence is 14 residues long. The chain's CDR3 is CASSARGRYTEAFF. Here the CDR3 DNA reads TGTGCCAGCAGTGCCAGGGGTAGGTACACTGAAGCTTTCTTT.